This TCR beta chain came from a study of T cell responses to AZD1222 COVID-19 vaccine. General study findings and limits: Seropositive AZD1222 recipients at baseline numbered only six or seven. It should be noted that donors were predominantly white British and more often female, and clonal diversity was possibly underestimated.

With respect to this clone: Its antigen is currently unknown.

Using immunoSEQ multiplex PCR, the repertoire was profiled, and TCRdb retains in-frame clones only, with some absent. This sample has approximately 180,000 clones, with 85% to 90% found just once. J gave up 2 bases and V 6 bases, and 5 bases lay outside the gene matches. The CDR3 is 14 residues long. CDR1 MNHEY and CDR2 SVGAGI come from the germline V gene. The gene calls are TRBV6-5 and TRBJ1-1, with TRBD1 matching over 8 bases. The input for sequencing was peripheral blood, taken 28 days after the second dose of the MenACWY control vaccine. The receptor was isolated from an adult who received the MenACWY meningococcal vaccine as a control. In DNA, the CDR3 is TGTGCCAGCAGAAGACAGGGGAGTAACACTGAAGCTTTCTTT. Translated, it gives CASRRQGSNTEAFF.